This T cell receptor (beta chain) was identified during a study of response to subunit inactivated influenza vaccine. Broader study findings: Authors suggested that a seasonal influenza vaccination recruits few new T cells each time.

This clonotype was found a few times. No antigen is known for it. One entry per CDR3 protein, called by TCRdb with MiXCR from the RT-PCR reads. The table lists fewer than 750,000 distinct CDR3 sequences, around 15% of them singletons. The CDR3 runs to 16 residues. V shed 0 bases and J shed 2 bases, with 13 bases lying between them. The germline V gene has CDR1 SGHRS and CDR2 YFSETQ. This chain links TRBV5-1 with TRBJ2-3; D may be TRBD1 (6 bases). Here the sequenced sample was PBMCs from blood, taken less than 13 days after vaccination. The clonotype comes from a man between 45 and 60 years old who received an inactivated influenza vaccine. CDR3: CASSLGRQEATDTQYF. DNA for the CDR3: TGCGCCAGCAGCTTGGGTCGACAGGAGGCCACAGATACGCAGTATTTT.